This entry lists 28 T cell receptor beta chains sequenced from one sample in a study of blood T cell repertoires in COVID-19. Produced via immunoSEQ multiplex PCR; TCRdb's table is partial and in-frame only. The sample carries under 130,000 clones, approximately 76% recorded once. The sample was peripheral blood. Source of these receptors: a woman in her 70s with acute or convalescent COVID-19.

This clone was found a few times. The chain carries TRBV5-4 and TRBJ1-2, with D unclear. The V and J ends lost 0 bases and 2 bases respectively, with 5 bases between them. Germline values: CDR1 SGHNT, CDR2 YYREEE (reference sequence). The CDR3 runs 13 residues. The CDR3 reads CASSLGANYGYTF. In DNA, the CDR3 is TGTGCCAGCAGCTTGGGGGCCAACTATGGCTACACCTTC.

V is TRBV5-5 and J is TRBJ2-7, with D perhaps TRBD1 (5 bases). With 1 base removed from V and 1 base from J, the gap between germline ends came to 9 bases. The germline V gene encodes CDR1 SGHKS and CDR2 YYEKEE (reference sequence). This CDR3 region has 14 residues. This CDR3 is CASSLIQGSYEQYF. The DNA of the CDR3 is TGTGCCAGCAGCTTGATTCAGGGTTCCTACGAGCAGTACTTC.

DNA for the CDR3: TGTGCCAGCAGCACCGTCCGGGACAGCTTTCGCAATGAGCAGTTCTTC. It translates to CASSTVRDSFRNEQFF. The gene calls are TRBV5-4 and TRBJ2-1; 7 bases match TRBD1. The CDR3 is made up of 16 amino acids. In germline, CDR1 is SGHNT, CDR2 YYREEE (reference sequence). The trim removed 4 bases at V and 6 bases at J, leaving 13 bases unmatched.

This clone appeared a few times. This chain joins TRBV4-1 and TRBJ2-4; weak D call: TRBD2 (6 bases). Between the trimmed V and J ends, which lost 1 base and 0 bases, there was a span of 22 bases. This CDR3 is 20 amino acids long. The germline V gene encodes CDR1 MGHRA and CDR2 YSYEKL. Here the CDR3 reads CASSQGKSRRGPLAKNIQYF. The DNA of the CDR3 is TGCGCCAGCAGCCAAGGGAAAAGTAGGAGGGGCCCCCTAGCCAAAAACATTCAGTACTTC.

This clone occurred once. This chain joins TRBV6-5 and TRBJ1-5, with 11 bases fitting TRBD1. The CDR3 runs to 13 residues. Germline V gene sequence: CDR1 MNHEY, CDR2 SVGAGI. Trimming at V came to 7 bases and at J to 7 bases, leaving 3 bases not matched to a gene. The DNA of the CDR3 is TGTGCCAGCATGGGACAGGGGGGGCAGCCCCAGCATTTT. Residues: CASMGQGGQPQHF.

This rearrangement joins TRBV11-3 to TRBJ2-3, with D possibly matching TRBD1 (5 bases). The germline V gene has CDR1 SGHNT and CDR2 YENEEA. Trimming cost V 3 bases and J 1 base, with 11 bases left between them. This CDR3 comprises 15 residues. Written as DNA, the CDR3 is TGTGCCAGCAGCTTTGGGGCAGCCCGCACAGATACGCAGTATTTT. It translates to CASSFGAARTDTQYF. The full variable domain, its missing parts supplied by reference TRBV11-3 and TRBJ2-3, is EAGVVQSPRYKIIEKKQPVAFWCNPISGHNTLYWYLQNLGQGPELLIRYENEEAVDDSQLPKDRFSAERLKGVDSTLKIQPAELGDSAVYLCASSFGAARTDTQYFGPGTRLTVL.

This clone appeared a few times. This chain links TRBV11-1 with TRBJ2-1; 11 positions match TRBD2. V shed 3 bases and J 6 bases; nucleotides not matched to a gene: 1. The germline V gene encodes CDR1 SGHAT and CDR2 FQDESV (reference sequence). The CDR3 spans 14 residues. The CDR3 DNA is TGTGCCAGCAGCTTTAGCGGGGGGGCCAATGAGCAGTTCTTC. Its translation: CASSFSGGANEQFF. Variable domain in full (rest from reference TRBV11-1 and TRBJ2-1): EAEVAQSPRYKITEKSQAVAFWCDPISGHATLYWYRQILGQGPELLVQFQDESVVDDSQLPKDRFSAERLKGVDSTLKIQPAELGDSAMYLCASSFSGGANEQFFGPGTRLTVL.

V gene TRBV19 combines with J gene TRBJ1-4; D not resolved. The CDR3 is 14 amino acids. The V and J ends lost 0 bases and 0 bases respectively, with 2 bases between them. Germline values: CDR1 LNHDA, CDR2 SQIVND (reference sequence). The CDR3 is CASSIDTTNEKLFF. The CDR3 nucleotides are TGTGCCAGTAGTATAGATACAACTAATGAAAAACTGTTTTTT. The entire variable domain, with the rest obtained from reference TRBV19 and TRBJ1-4, is as follows: DGGITQSPKYLFRKEGQNVTLSCEQNLNHDAMYWYRQDPGQGLRLIYYSQIVNDFQKGDIAEGYSVSREKKESFPLTVTSAQKNPTAFYLCASSIDTTNEKLFFGSGTQLSVL.

The rearrangement joins TRBV7-2 to TRBJ1-5, with TRBD1 identical over 8 bases. Germline V gene data show CDR1 as SGHTA and CDR2 as FQGNSA. The V gene end was trimmed by 1 base and the J gene end by 7 bases; junction bases not matched to a gene: 3. CDR3 size: 14 residues. As DNA, the CDR3 is TGTGCCAGCAGCTTAGTGACAGGGGAGCAGCCCCAGCATTTT. Protein sequence: CASSLVTGEQPQHF.

This clone was observed many times. This chain connects TRBV7-9 to TRBJ2-7; D is perhaps TRBD1 (5 bases). Between the trimmed V and J ends, which lost 4 bases and 3 bases, there was a span of 13 bases. Per the germline V gene, CDR1 is SEHNR and CDR2 is FQNEAQ (reference sequence). This CDR3 region has 14 residues. The CDR3 DNA sequence: TGTGCCAGCAGCTCTAAACAGGTTTTCTACGAGCAGTACTTC. It translates to CASSSKQVFYEQYF.

This chain joins TRBV13 and TRBJ2-7; 10 positions match TRBD1. CDR3 size: 14 residues. The trim removed 5 bases at V and 5 bases at J, leaving 6 bases unmatched. CDR1 and CDR2 (germline): PRHDT, FYEKMQ (reference sequence). The CDR3 DNA sequence: TGTGCCAGCAGCCCGGGGACAGGGGAGGACGAGCAGTACTTC. Residues: CASSPGTGEDEQYF.

This clone was picked up a small number of times. V usage is TRBV6-2 or TRBV6-3 and J usage is TRBJ1-1, with D uncertain. Trimming took off 2 bases at V and 1 base at J, with 5 bases between the two ends. CDR3 length: 13 amino acids. Germline lookup yields CDR1 MNHEY and CDR2 SVGEGT. CDR3 loop: CASSYGGNTEAFF. The CDR3 region has the DNA TGTGCCAGCAGTTACGGCGGGAACACTGAAGCTTTCTTT.

This clone was found a few times. The chain recombines TRBV5-1 with TRBJ2-7; 11 nucleotides line up with TRBD2. Germline values: CDR1 SGHRS, CDR2 YFSETQ. The junction had 1 base not matched to a gene; V was cut back by 0 bases and J by 2 bases. The CDR3 covers 15 residues. CDR3 loop: CASSLDSGGAYEQYF. The CDR3 DNA reads TGCGCCAGCAGCTTGGATAGCGGGGGGGCCTACGAGCAGTACTTC.

The genes are TRBV29-1 and TRBJ2-5, with a possible D match to TRBD2 (7 bases). V was pared by 5 bases and J by 5 bases, with 18 bases between. The germline CDR1 and CDR2 sequences are SQVTM and ANQGSEA. CDR3 length equals 14 residues. The CDR3 reads CSVTRGGLGETQYF. The CDR3 bases are TGCAGCGTTACGAGGGGGGGCTTAGGGGAGACCCAGTACTTC. Drawing the rest from reference TRBV29-1 and TRBJ2-5, the complete variable domain is SAVISQKPSRDICQRGTSLTIQCQVDSQVTMMFWYRQQPGQSLTLIATANQGSEATYESGFVIDKFPISRPNLTFSTLTVSNMSPEDSSIYLCSVTRGGLGETQYFGPGTRLLVL.

V gene TRBV7-2 combines with J gene TRBJ1-1; 7 positions match TRBD1. This CDR3 spans 15 amino acids. With V trimmed by 5 bases and J by 5 bases, 11 bases remained unmatched. CDR1 is SGHTA and CDR2 is FQGNSA in the germline V gene. The CDR3 reads CASSPETGWMTEAFF. The CDR3 DNA is TGTGCCAGCAGCCCGGAGACAGGGTGGATGACTGAAGCTTTCTTT.

The chain has TRBV24-1 and TRBJ2-2; possibly TRBD1 for D (6 bases). This CDR3 is 15 amino acids long. Germline CDR1 reads KGHDR; CDR2 reads SFDVKD. Trimming cost V 10 bases and J 1 base, with 15 bases left between them. The CDR3 here is CATGPGHLNTGELFF. The CDR3 region has the DNA TGTGCCACGGGTCCGGGACACTTGAACACCGGGGAGCTGTTTTTT.

The rearrangement links TRBV7-9 to TRBJ1-6; no clear D. Germline V gene sequence: CDR1 SEHNR, CDR2 FQNEAQ (reference sequence). The CDR3 consists of 13 residues. The V end lost 6 bases, the J end lost 10 bases, and 13 bases lay between the germline ends. In nucleotides, the CDR3 is TGTGCCAGCAGTCCCGGAGTACGGTCACCCCTCCACTTT. Encoded protein: CASSPGVRSPLHF.

The chain joins TRBV6-2 or TRBV6-3 to TRBJ1-5; TRBD1 matches at 12 bases. J was trimmed by 5 bases and V by 0 bases; bases with no gene match: 11. Germline CDR1 is MNHEY and CDR2 is SVGEGT. The CDR3 consists of 19 residues. The CDR3, as DNA: TGTGCCAGCAGTTACTCGACAGGGACAGGGGGCGCTTCCCATCAGCCCCAGCATTTT. Translating gives CASSYSTGTGGASHQPQHF.

This sequence joins TRBV29-1 and TRBJ1-1; D perhaps matches TRBD1 (5 bases). Germline V gene data show CDR1 as SQVTM and CDR2 as ANQGSEA. Trimming shortened V by 6 bases and J by 6 bases, and 14 bases separated the two germline ends. This CDR3 region has 12 residues. The CDR3 spells CSVDGQGSEAFF. The CDR3 DNA reads TGCAGCGTCGACGGCCAGGGTTCTGAAGCTTTCTTT.

The V call is TRBV25-1, the J call TRBJ1-2; maybe TRBD1 (5 bases). The germline CDR1 and CDR2 sequences are MGHDK and SYGVNS. The CDR3 sequence is 13 residues long. The V gene lost 7 bases and the J gene lost 5 bases, with 14 bases spanning the gap. CDR3 protein: CASIPRGGYGYTF. In nucleotides, the CDR3 is TGTGCCAGCATCCCAAGGGGAGGGTATGGCTACACCTTC.

This clone turned up a few times. The V call is TRBV5-6, the J call TRBJ1-5; TRBD1 matches at 9 bases. Trimming at V came to 0 bases and at J to 7 bases, leaving 11 bases not matched to a gene. CDR3 size: 17 residues. Germline CDR1 and CDR2: SGHDT and YYEEEE. Here the CDR3 DNA reads TGTGCCAGCAGCTTGGCGGGGTGGGACAGGGAAGGCCAGCCCCAGCATTTT. Its protein product is CASSLAGWDREGQPQHF.

The chain has TRBV19 and TRBJ2-7; 7 positions agree with TRBD1. V lost 3 bases to trimming and J lost 1 base; unmatched junction nucleotides: 3. This CDR3 region has 14 residues. Germline CDR1 is LNHDA and CDR2 is SQIVND (reference sequence). This CDR3 reads CASSIPGQSYEQYF. The CDR3 bases are TGTGCCAGTAGTATCCCGGGACAGTCCTACGAGCAGTACTTC.

This rearrangement joins TRBV10-3 to TRBJ1-5, with a weak D call TRBD1 (5 bases). CDR3 size: 13 residues. Germline CDR1 is ENHRY and CDR2 is SYGVKD. The CDR3 region is CATAGSSNQPQHF. The CDR3 region has the DNA TGTGCGACAGCGGGGAGTAGCAATCAGCCCCAGCATTTT.

The V gene is TRBV7-8, the J gene TRBJ2-2; D is unresolved. In germline, CDR1 is SGHVS, CDR2 FQNEAQ. Trimming cost V 0 bases and J 1 base, with 6 bases left between them. There are 15 residues in the CDR3. The CDR3 is CASSLAARNTGELFF. Here the CDR3 DNA reads TGTGCCAGCAGCTTAGCGGCCAGGAACACCGGGGAGCTGTTTTTT.

Comments on this clone: The same CDR3 can be traced to other DNA sequences in this sample. CDR3 sequence (DNA): TGTGCCAGCAGCCCCGGCGGGGGGCGCACAGATACGCAGTATTTT. Encoded protein: CASSPGGGRTDTQYF. The chain has TRBV3-1 (or the pseudogene TRBV3-2) and TRBJ2-3; 8 bases fit TRBD2. Germline V gene data show CDR1 as LGHDT and CDR2 as YNNKEL (reference sequence). This CDR3 is built from 15 residues. V lost 4 bases, J lost 1 base, and 4 bases stayed unmatched.

The chain has TRBV5-1 and TRBJ2-1; 9 positions match TRBD2. Looked up from germline, CDR1 is SGHRS and CDR2 is YFSETQ. V was pared by 1 base and J by 2 bases, with 10 bases of the junction left unmatched. CDR3 length: 18 residues. The CDR3 loop reads CASSLYVAGVVTYNEQFF. For the CDR3, the DNA is TGCGCCAGCAGCTTGTACGTAGCGGGGGTGGTTACCTACAATGAGCAGTTCTTC.

This chain connects TRBV29-1 to TRBJ2-3; D not certain. Trimming cost V 5 bases and J 2 bases, with 14 bases left between them. This CDR3 comprises 14 residues. Germline-derived CDR1 and CDR2 are SQVTM and ANQGSEA. The DNA for the CDR3 is TGCAGCGTTCGGCCGACCGGGTCCACAGATACGCAGTATTTT. Its protein product is CSVRPTGSTDTQYF.

V gene TRBV19 combines with J gene TRBJ1-5; 8 nucleotides match TRBD1. CDR3 length: 14 residues. The V gene end was trimmed by 8 bases and the J gene end by 2 bases; junction bases not matched to a gene: 5. CDR1 is LNHDA, CDR2 SQIVND, per germline (reference sequence). CDR3 sequence: CASGTGEGNQPQHF. The CDR3, as DNA: TGTGCCAGTGGGACAGGCGAAGGCAATCAGCCCCAGCATTTT. Supplemented by reference TRBV19 and TRBJ1-5, the full variable domain reads DGGITQSPKYLFRKEGQNVTLSCEQNLNHDAMYWYRQDPGQGLRLIYYSQIVNDFQKGDIAEGYSVSREKKESFPLTVTSAQKNPTAFYLCASGTGEGNQPQHFGDGTRLSIL.